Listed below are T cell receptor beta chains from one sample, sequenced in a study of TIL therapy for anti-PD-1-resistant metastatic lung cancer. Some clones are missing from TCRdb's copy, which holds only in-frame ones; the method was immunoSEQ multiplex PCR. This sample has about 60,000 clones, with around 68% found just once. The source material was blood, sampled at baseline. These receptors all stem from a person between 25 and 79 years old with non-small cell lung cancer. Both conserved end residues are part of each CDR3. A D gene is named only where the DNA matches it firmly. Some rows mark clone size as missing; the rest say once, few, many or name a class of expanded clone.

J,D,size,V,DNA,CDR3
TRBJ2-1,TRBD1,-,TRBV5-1,TGCGCCAGCAGCCCGGGACAGGGGACCTACAATGAGCAGTTCTTC,CASSPGQGTYNEQFF
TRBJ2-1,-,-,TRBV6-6,TGTGCCAGCAGTTTCGACAGCTACAATGAGCAGTTCTTC,CASSFDSYNEQFF
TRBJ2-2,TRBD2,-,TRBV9,TGTGCCAGCAGCAGGGGACTAGCGGGAGGGCTTGGCGGGGAGCTGTTTTTT,CASSRGLAGGLGGELFF
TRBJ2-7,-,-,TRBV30,TGTGCCTGGAGGTCCAGAATCTCCTACGAGCAGTACTTC,CAWRSRISYEQYF
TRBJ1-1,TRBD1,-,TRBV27,TGTGCCAGCAGTTTACACAGGGGCACTGAAGCTTTCTTT,CASSLHRGTEAFF
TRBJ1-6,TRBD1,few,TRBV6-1,TGTGCCAGCACCCCAGGGGGGATCGGTTCACCCCTCCACTTT,CASTPGGIGSPLHF
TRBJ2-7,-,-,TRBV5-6,TGTGCCAGCAGCTCCGACAGGTACGAGCAGTACTTC,CASSSDRYEQYF
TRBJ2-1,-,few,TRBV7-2,TGTGCCAGCAGCTTAGGGCAGTACAATGAGCAGTTCTTC,CASSLGQYNEQFF
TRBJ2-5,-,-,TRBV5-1,TGCGCCAGCAGCTTATTTGGGGGGTCCGAAGAGACCCAGTACTTC,CASSLFGGSEETQYF
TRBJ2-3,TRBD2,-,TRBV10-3,TGTGCCATCAGTGCCCGGACTAGCGGAGAAGGGGATACGCAGTATTTT,CAISARTSGEGDTQYF
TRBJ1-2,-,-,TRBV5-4,TGTGCCAGCAGCCCCGACAGGCGATGGGGCTACACCTTC,CASSPDRRWGYTF
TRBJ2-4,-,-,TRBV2,TGTGCCAGCAGTGATCGAGCTCTAGGCATTCAGTACTTC,CASSDRALGIQYF
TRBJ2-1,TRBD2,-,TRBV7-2,TGTGCCAGCAGCTCGGCCACTAGCGGGTATGTTAATGAGCAGTTCTTC,CASSSATSGYVNEQFF
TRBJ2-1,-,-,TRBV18,TGTGCCAGCTCACCGGAACTAGGGGCCTACAATGAGCAGTTCTTC,CASSPELGAYNEQFF
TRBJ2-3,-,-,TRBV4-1,TGCGCCAGCAGCCTCCGTGAGGACCCAGATACGCAGTATTTT,CASSLREDPDTQYF
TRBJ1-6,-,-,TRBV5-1,TGCGCCAGCAGCTTGGGTGAGACGCAGGGACCCCTCCACTTT,CASSLGETQGPLHF
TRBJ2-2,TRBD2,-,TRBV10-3,TGTGCCACCGCAGTGTGGTTAGCGGGAGTAGATACCGGGGAGCTGTTTTTT,CATAVWLAGVDTGELFF
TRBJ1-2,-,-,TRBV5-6,TGTGCCAGCAGCGCCGTAGGCAGGGCGACCCTACGACCTAACTATGGCTACACCTTC,CASSAVGRATLRPNYGYTF
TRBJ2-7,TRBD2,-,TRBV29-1,TGCAGCGTTGTACTAGCGGGTCCCTACGAGCAGTACTTC,CSVVLAGPYEQYF
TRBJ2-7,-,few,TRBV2,TGTGCCAGCAGTTGGACTGTGGCTGGCTACGAGCAGTACTTC,CASSWTVAGYEQYF
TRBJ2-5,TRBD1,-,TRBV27,TGTGCCAGCAGTCCCCGCCCAGGGGGAGAGACCCAGTACTTC,CASSPRPGGETQYF
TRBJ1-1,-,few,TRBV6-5,TGTGCCAGCAGTGGTCGACTGAACACTGAAGCTTTCTTT,CASSGRLNTEAFF
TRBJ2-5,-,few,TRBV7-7,TGTGCTAGCAGCTTAGGGGTAGGGGAGACCCAGTACTTC,CASSLGVGETQYF
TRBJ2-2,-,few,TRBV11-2,TGTGCCAGCAGCTTAGTCAGTCACGTCGGGGAGCTGTTTTTT,CASSLVSHVGELFF
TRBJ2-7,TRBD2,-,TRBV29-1,TGCAGCGTCCAATTTAGCGGGGATAATTACGAGCAGTACTTC,CSVQFSGDNYEQYF
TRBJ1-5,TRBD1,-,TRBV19,TGTGCCAGTAGTCCCGGGACAGCTCTTAGCAATCAGCCCCAGCATTTT,CASSPGTALSNQPQHF
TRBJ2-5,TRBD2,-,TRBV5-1,TGCGCCAGCAGCTTATCGGGGACTAGCCAAGAGACCCAGTACTTC,CASSLSGTSQETQYF
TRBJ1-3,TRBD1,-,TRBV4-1,TGCGCCAGCAGCCAAGATTGGACAGGGGTGTACACCATATATTTT,CASSQDWTGVYTIYF
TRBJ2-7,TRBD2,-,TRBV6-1,TGTGCCAGCAGTGAATCTCTAGCGGGAGTTTACGAGCAGTACTTC,CASSESLAGVYEQYF